This T cell receptor (beta chain) was profiled in a study of identical twins. This clonotype was found a few times. What it binds is unknown. Germline V gene sequence: CDR1 SGHTA, CDR2 FQGTGA. V lost 3 bases and J lost 0, with 9 bases in between. This CDR3 contains 15 residues. Template switching (which added a universal primer site) was used, and cDNA carried unique molecular identifiers. In TCRdb, the 5' RACE reads were re-called with MiXCR into one record per CDR3 protein. The sample has fewer than 500,000 distinct CDR3 sequences, 14% seen once; the top ten hold about 1%. Findings and limits, study-wide: Invariant MAIT and iNKT cells could partly confound zero-insertion analyses.

These sequences were also reported in another study, on yellow fever vaccine responses in identical twins.

This sequence was found in a woman under 30 in good health. This chain links TRBV7-3 with TRBJ2-1; perhaps D is TRBD1 or TRBD2 (6 bases each). Sequencing was carried out using CD4+ T cells sorted from blood. DNA for the CDR3: TGTGCCAGCAGCTTGTCGGGGGCCTCCTACAATGAGCAGTTCTTC. This codes for CASSLSGASYNEQFF.